This T cell receptor (beta chain) was recovered during a study of beta chain features in type 1 diabetes. This clone appeared a few times. What it binds is not known. Study-level points and caveats: People with Type 1 diabetes carried modestly yet significantly shorter TCRB CDR3s in all four CD4+ subsets. In patients and controls equally, PCR might favor templates that are shorter.

Every bit of the isolated RNA underwent reverse transcription, so sequencing read expressed TCRB transcripts. Measured with immunoSEQ multiplex PCR; TCRdb has only the in-frame clones, and not every one. In the table there are approximately 250,000 clones, about 24% of which are singletons. The sample taken for sequencing was naive CD4+ T cells from blood. The receptor's source is a young woman with type 1 diabetes.

The CDR3 sequence: CACSQNTEAFF. CDR3 DNA sequence: TGTGCCTGTTCACAGAACACTGAAGCTTTCTTT. This sequence joins TRBV30 and TRBJ1-1; no reliable D call. The CDR3 extends over 11 amino acids. Germline CDR1 is GTSNPN and CDR2 is SVGIG (reference sequence). V shed 6 bases and J shed 1 base, with 6 bases lying between them.